This entry describes one T cell receptor (beta chain). Its antigen remains unidentified. This entry comes from a study of identical twins. Study-level findings and limits: Analyses based on zero insertions could be partly confounded by invariant MAIT and iNKT cells. Fewer insertions marked abundant cord blood beta clonotypes; young adult naive trended weakly, memory not at all.

A template switching step contributed a universal primer site, while unique molecular identifiers were present in the cDNA. TCRdb reanalysed the 5' RACE reads using MiXCR and keeps one entry per CDR3 protein. The table has approximately 600,000 distinct CDR3 sequences, roughly 6.6% seen once. In addition, the sample was reused for a study of yellow fever vaccine responses in identical twins.

Material for sequencing was PBMCs. The sequence was collected from a woman aged 18-30 years in good health.

DNA for the CDR3: TGTGCCAGCAGTTTTCTTCCTCAGGGGGCAGATGGCTACACCTTC. This encodes CASSFLPQGADGYTF. V usage is TRBV12-3 or TRBV12-4 and J usage is TRBJ1-2; 8 bases align to TRBD1. The CDR3 runs 15 residues. After removal of 3 bases from V and 6 bases from J, the junction contained 9 bases not matched to a gene.